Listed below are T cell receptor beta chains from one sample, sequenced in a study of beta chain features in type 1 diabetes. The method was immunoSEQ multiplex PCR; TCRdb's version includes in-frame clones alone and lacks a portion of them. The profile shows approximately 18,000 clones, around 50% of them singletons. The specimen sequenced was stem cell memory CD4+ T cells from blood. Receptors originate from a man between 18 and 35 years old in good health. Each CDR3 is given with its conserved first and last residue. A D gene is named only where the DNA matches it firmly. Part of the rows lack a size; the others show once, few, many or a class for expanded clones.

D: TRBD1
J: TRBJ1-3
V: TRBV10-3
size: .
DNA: TGTGCCATCAGTACAGGGGACTCTGGAAACACCATATATTTT
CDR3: CAISTGDSGNTIYF

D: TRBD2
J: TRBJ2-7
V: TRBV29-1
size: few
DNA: TGCAGCGTTGTTTCGGCTAGCGGGAGTTACGAGCAGTACTTC
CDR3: CSVVSASGSYEQYF

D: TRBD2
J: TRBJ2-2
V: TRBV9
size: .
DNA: TGTGCCAGCAGCGTCGGGACTAGCGCGAACACCGGGGAGCTGTTTTTT
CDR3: CASSVGTSANTGELFF

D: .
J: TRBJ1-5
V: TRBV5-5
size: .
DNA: TGTGCCAGCAGGCACTCGGGAAGTAATCAGCCCCAGCATTTT
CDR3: CASRHSGSNQPQHF

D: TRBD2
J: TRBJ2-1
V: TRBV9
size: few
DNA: TGTGCCAGCAGCGGGGTAGCGGGAGTCCTTAATGAGCAGTTCTTC
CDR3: CASSGVAGVLNEQFF

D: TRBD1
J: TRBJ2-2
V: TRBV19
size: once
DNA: TGTGCCAGTGGGACAGGGGGGAACACCGGGGAGCTGTTTTTT
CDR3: CASGTGGNTGELFF

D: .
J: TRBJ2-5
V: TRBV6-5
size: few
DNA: TGTGCCAGCAGTTACTCGACGGGTGAGACCCAGTACTTC
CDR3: CASSYSTGETQYF

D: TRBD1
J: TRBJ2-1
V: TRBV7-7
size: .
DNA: TGTGCCAGCAGCCCAAGACAGGGTGTCTACAATGAGCAGTTCTTC
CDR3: CASSPRQGVYNEQFF

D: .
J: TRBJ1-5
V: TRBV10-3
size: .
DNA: TGTGCCATCAGTGACGCCAGGGCGGGCAATCAGCCCCAGCATTTT
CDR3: CAISDARAGNQPQHF

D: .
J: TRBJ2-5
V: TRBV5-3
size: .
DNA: TGTGCCAGCAGCTTTGGTACAAGCGTGGAGACCCAGTACTTC
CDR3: CASSFGTSVETQYF

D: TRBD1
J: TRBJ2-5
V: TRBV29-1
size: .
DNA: TGCAGCGCCCTGAGGACAGGGTTCGGCCAAGAGACCCAGTACTTC
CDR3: CSALRTGFGQETQYF

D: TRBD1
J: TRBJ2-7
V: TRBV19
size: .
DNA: TGTGCCAGTAGTACGAATGGACAGGGTCAGGAGCAGTACTTC
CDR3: CASSTNGQGQEQYF

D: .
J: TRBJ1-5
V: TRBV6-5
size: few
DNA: TGTGCCAGCAGTTACCCGGGGGGTCCCCAGCATTTT
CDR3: CASSYPGGPQHF

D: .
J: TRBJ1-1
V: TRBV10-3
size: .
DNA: TGTGCCATCAGTGAGAACAGGGACGTCACTGAAGCTTTCTTT
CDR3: CAISENRDVTEAFF

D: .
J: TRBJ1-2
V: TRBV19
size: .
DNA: TGTGCCAGTATTGGCGGGGTCCAATATGGCTACACCTTC
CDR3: CASIGGVQYGYTF

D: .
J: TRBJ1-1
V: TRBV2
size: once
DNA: TGTGCCAGCGAAATTGATAGGGGCACTGAAGCTTTCTTT
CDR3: CASEIDRGTEAFF

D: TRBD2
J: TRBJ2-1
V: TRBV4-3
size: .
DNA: TGCGCCAGCAGCCAGGGGACTAGCGGGGGGGCCGCTGAGCAGTTCTTC
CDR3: CASSQGTSGGAAEQFF

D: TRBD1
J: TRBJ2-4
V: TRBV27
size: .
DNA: TGTGCCAGCAGTGCGACAGGGTTTGTCAAAAACATTCAGTACTTC
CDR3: CASSATGFVKNIQYF

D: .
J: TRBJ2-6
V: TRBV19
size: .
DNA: TGTGCCAGTAGTACGTTCGCAGGGTCTGGGGCCAACGTCCTGACTTTC
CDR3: CASSTFAGSGANVLTF

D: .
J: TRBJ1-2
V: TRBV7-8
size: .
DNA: TGTGCCAGCAGCTTAGCGGTGACAGGCAACCGCTACACCTTC
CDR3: CASSLAVTGNRYTF

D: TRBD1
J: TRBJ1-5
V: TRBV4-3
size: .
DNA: TGCGCCAGCAGCCCTAAGGTATACAGGGGTTTTAGCAATCAGCCCCAGCATTTT
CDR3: CASSPKVYRGFSNQPQHF

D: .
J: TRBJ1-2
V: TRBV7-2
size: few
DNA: TGTGCCAGCAGCTTAGCGCGAGGGAACTATGGCTACACCTTC
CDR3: CASSLARGNYGYTF

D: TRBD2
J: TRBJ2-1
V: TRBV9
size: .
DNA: TGTGCCAGCAGCGAGACTAGCGGGGGGTGGGGCGATGAGCAGTTCTTC
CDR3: CASSETSGGWGDEQFF

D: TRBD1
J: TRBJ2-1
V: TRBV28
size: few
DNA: TGTGCCAGCGATAAAACCGGGACAGGGACGTACAATGAGCAGTTCTTC
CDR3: CASDKTGTGTYNEQFF

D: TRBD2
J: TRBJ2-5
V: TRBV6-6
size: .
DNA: TGTGCCAGCAGGGAGACGGGGGGGCAAGAGACCCAGTACTTC
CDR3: CASRETGGQETQYF

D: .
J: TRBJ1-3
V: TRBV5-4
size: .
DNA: TGTGCCAGCAGCTTGGTCACAGGGTTAGGAAACACCATATATTTT
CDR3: CASSLVTGLGNTIYF

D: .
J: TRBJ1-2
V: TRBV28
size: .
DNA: TGTGCCAGCAGTTTACCCGGCTCGGGTAATGGCTACACCTTC
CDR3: CASSLPGSGNGYTF

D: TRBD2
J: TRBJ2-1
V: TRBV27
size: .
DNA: TGTGCCAGCAGTTCCTCGTTAGCGGGTATATCCTACAATGAGCAGTTCTTC
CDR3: CASSSSLAGISYNEQFF

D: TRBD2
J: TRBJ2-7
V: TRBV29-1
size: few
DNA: TGCAGCGTAGGGACTAGCGGGAGACTTGGAGAGCAGTACTTC
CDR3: CSVGTSGRLGEQYF

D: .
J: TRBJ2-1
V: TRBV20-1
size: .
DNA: TGCAGCGCGGGCTCCTACAATGAGCAGTTCTTC
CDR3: CSAGSYNEQFF

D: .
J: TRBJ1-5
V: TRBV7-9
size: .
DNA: TGTGCCAGCAGCTTAAGTTCGGGAGATCAGCCCCAGCATTTT
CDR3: CASSLSSGDQPQHF

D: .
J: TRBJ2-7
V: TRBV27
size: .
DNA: TGTGCCAGCAGAGAGACAGCCTCCTACGAGCAGTACTTC
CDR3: CASRETASYEQYF

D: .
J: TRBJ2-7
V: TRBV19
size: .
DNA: TGTGCCAGTAGGGGGCTTTACGAGCAGTACTTC
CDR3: CASRGLYEQYF

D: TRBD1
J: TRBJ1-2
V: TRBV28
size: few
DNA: TGTGCCAGCAGTTTATTCGGGTTGCGGGACAGGGCCTATGGCTACACCTTC
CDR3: CASSLFGLRDRAYGYTF

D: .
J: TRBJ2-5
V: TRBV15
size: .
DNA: TGTGCCACCAGCAGAGGGGTTAGCGGTAACCAAGAGACCCAGTACTTC
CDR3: CATSRGVSGNQETQYF

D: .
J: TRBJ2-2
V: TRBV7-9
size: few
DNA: TGTGCCAGCAGCTCCTATGACAGAAGTTACGGCGGGGAGCTGTTTTTT
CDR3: CASSSYDRSYGGELFF

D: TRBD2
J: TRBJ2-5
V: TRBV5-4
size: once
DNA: TGCGCCAGCAGCCAAGATGGGGGAACTAGCGGGGCGAAGACCCAGTACTTC
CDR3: CASSQDGGTSGAKTQYF

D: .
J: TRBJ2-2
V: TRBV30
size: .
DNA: TGTGCCTGGCACAGGTTCTCCGCCGGGGAGCTGTTTTTT
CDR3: CAWHRFSAGELFF

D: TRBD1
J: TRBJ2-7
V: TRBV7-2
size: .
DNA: TGTGCCAGCAGCTCCCGGGACAGCCGAACCTACGAGCAGTACTTC
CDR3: CASSSRDSRTYEQYF

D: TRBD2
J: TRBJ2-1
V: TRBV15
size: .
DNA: TGTGCCACCAGCTCCGGGACTAGCAGTAATGAGCAGTTCTTC
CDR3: CATSSGTSSNEQFF

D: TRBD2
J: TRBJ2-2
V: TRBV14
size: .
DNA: TGTGCCAGCAGCCGCGGACTAGCGGACTCAACCGGGGAGCTGTTTTTT
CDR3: CASSRGLADSTGELFF

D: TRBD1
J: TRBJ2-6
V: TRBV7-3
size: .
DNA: TGTGCCAGCAGCCCAAATAACAGGGGGCTAGCCTCTGGGGCCAACGTCCTGACTTTC
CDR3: CASSPNNRGLASGANVLTF

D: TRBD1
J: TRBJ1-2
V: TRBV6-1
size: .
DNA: TGTGCCAGCAGTGATCGGGACAGGGGCGGCTACACCTTC
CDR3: CASSDRDRGGYTF

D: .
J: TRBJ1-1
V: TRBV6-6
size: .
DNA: TGTGCCAGCCGAAATGGGGGCTTGGCTGAAGCTTTCTTT
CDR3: CASRNGGLAEAFF

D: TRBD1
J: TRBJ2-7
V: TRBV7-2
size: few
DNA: TGTGCCAGCAGCTTAGGGACAGGGGCCTACGAGCAGTACTTC
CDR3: CASSLGTGAYEQYF

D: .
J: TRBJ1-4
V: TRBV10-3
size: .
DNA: TGTGCCATCAGTGATGCGGGAATTAGTGAAAAACTGTTTTTT
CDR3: CAISDAGISEKLFF

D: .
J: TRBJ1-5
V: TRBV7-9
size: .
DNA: TGTGCCAGCAGCATCGCAGGGGTGGGTCAGCCCCAGCATTTT
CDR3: CASSIAGVGQPQHF

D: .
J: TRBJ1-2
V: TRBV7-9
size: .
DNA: TGTGCCAGCAGCTTCAGACAGCTTACCGACCGTTATGGCTACACCTTC
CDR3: CASSFRQLTDRYGYTF

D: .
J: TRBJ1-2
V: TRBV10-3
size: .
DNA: TGTGCCATCAGTGAAACCGACAGATTCTATGGCTACACCTTC
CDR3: CAISETDRFYGYTF

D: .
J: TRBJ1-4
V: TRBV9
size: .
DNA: TGTGCCAGCAGCCCTCCCGGGGGGACTAATGAAAAACTGTTTTTT
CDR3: CASSPPGGTNEKLFF

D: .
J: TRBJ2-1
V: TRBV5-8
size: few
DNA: TGTGCCAGCAGCTCCTACTCCAATGGGCAGTTCTTC
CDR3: CASSSYSNGQFF

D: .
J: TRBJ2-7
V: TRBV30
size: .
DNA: TGTGCCTGGAGATCGAGCAGGGTACCCTACGAGCAGTACTTC
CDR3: CAWRSSRVPYEQYF

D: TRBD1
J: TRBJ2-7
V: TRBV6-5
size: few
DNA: TGTGCCAGCAGTTACCTGGACAGGGACTACGAGCAGTACTTC
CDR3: CASSYLDRDYEQYF

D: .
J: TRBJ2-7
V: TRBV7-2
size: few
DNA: TGTGCCAGCAGCCCTTACTACGAGCAGTACTTC
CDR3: CASSPYYEQYF

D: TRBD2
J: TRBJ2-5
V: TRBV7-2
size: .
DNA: TGTGCCAGCAGCCCGGCCTTACTAGCGGGAGGGCGGGAGACCCAGTACTTC
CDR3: CASSPALLAGGRETQYF